Given below is one TCR beta chain in context. This sample is drawn from a study of identical twins. A single record per CDR3 protein comes from TCRdb applying MiXCR to the 5' RACE reads. The profile covers approximately 600,000 distinct CDR3 sequences, with about 7.6% appearing a single time and about 1.5% taken by the ten largest. The same data also contributed to another study, on yellow fever vaccine responses in identical twins.

Sequences were obtained from PBMCs. The receptor comes from a woman between 18 and 29 years old in good health.

The CDR3 region has the DNA TGTGCCACCAGCAGCTTCCTGCTGGAGACCCAGTACTTC. Translated: CATSSFLLETQYF. The genes are TRBV15 and TRBJ2-5; D uncertain. The CDR3 is 13 amino acids. The V gene's germline CDR1 is LNHNV and CDR2 YYDKDF (reference sequence). Trimming stripped 3 bases from V and 5 bases from J, with 10 bases between.